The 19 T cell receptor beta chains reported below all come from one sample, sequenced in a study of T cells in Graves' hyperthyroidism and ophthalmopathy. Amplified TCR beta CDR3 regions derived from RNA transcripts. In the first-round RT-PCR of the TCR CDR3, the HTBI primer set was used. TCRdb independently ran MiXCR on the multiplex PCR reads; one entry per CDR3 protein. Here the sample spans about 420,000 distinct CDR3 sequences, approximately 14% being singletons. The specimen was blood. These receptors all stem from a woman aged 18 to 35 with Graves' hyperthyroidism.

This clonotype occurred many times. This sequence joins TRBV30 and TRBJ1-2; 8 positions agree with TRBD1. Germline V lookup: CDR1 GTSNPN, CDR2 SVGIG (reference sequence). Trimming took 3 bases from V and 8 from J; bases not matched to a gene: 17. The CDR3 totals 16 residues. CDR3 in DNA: TGTGCCTGGAGCTCTGACTTTAGCAGGGGGCTCGGAGGCTACACCTTC. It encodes CAWSSDFSRGLGGYTF.

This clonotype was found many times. CDR3 sequence (DNA): TGTGCCAGTACCCTCCCGGGACGGAGCAATCAGCCCCAGCATTTT. Protein product: CASTLPGRSNQPQHF. The chain joins TRBV19 to TRBJ1-5, with a weak D call TRBD1 (5 bases). This CDR3 is 15 amino acids long. Germline-derived CDR1 and CDR2 are LNHDA and SQIVND (reference sequence). V lost 7 bases and J 1 base, leaving 14 bases between the germline ends.

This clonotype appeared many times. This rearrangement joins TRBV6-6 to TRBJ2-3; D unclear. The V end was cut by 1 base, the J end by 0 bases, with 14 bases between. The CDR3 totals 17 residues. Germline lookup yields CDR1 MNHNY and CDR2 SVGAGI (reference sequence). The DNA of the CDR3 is TGTGCCAGCAGTTACTTGATTAGAGCCACTAGCACAGATACGCAGTATTTT. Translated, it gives CASSYLIRATSTDTQYF.

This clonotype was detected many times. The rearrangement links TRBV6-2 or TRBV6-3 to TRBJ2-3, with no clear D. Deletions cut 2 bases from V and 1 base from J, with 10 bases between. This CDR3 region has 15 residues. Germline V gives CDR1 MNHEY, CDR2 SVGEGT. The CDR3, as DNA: TGTGCCAGCAGTTACGATGATCGGGGCACAGATACGCAGTATTTT. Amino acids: CASSYDDRGTDTQYF.

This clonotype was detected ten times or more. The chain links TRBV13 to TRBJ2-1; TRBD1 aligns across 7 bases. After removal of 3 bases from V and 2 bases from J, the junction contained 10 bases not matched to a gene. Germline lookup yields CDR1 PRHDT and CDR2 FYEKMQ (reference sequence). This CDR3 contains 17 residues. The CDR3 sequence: CASSFIRQGTPYNEQFF. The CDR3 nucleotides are TGTGCCAGCAGCTTTATCCGACAGGGTACCCCCTACAATGAGCAGTTCTTC.

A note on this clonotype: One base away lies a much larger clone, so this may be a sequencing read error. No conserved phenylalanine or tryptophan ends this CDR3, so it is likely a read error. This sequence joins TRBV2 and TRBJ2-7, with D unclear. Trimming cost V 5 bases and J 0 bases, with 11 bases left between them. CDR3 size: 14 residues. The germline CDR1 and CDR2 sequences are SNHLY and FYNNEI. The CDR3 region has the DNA TGTGCCAGCAGTCACGGTGGGAACTCCTACGAGCAGTACCTC. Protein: CASSHGGNSYEQYL.

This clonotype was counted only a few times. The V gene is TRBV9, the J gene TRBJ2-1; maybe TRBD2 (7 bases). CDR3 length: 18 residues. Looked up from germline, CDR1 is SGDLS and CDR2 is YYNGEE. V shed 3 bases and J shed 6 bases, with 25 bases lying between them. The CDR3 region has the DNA TGTGCCAGCAGCGCCTACGACCACAACAGGAGGGGGGGCAATGAGCAGTTCTTC. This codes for CASSAYDHNRRGGNEQFF.

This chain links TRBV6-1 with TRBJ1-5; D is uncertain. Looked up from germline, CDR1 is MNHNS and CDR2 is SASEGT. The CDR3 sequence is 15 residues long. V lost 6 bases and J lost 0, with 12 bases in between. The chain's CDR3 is CASSADGNSNQPQHF. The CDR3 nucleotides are TGTGCCAGCAGCGCGGACGGGAATAGCAATCAGCCCCAGCATTTT.

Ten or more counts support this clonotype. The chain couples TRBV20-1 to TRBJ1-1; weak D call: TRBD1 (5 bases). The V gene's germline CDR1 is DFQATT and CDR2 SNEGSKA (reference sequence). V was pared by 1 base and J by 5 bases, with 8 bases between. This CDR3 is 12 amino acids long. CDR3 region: CSARGGKTEAFF. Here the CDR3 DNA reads TGCAGTGCTAGAGGGGGCAAGACTGAAGCTTTCTTT.

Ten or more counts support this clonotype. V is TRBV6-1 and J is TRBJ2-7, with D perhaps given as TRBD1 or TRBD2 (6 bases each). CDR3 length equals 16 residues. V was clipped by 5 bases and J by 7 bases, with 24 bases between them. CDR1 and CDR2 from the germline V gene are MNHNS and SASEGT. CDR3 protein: CASSWGLRLVRVEQYF. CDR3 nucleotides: TGTGCCAGCAGTTGGGGGCTCCGACTAGTCCGGGTAGAGCAGTACTTC.

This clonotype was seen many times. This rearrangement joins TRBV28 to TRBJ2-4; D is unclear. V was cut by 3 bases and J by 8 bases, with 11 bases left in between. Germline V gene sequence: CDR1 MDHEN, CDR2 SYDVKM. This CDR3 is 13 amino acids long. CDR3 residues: CASSFTTIDIQYF. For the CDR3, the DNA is TGTGCCAGCAGTTTTACAACAATAGACATTCAGTACTTC.

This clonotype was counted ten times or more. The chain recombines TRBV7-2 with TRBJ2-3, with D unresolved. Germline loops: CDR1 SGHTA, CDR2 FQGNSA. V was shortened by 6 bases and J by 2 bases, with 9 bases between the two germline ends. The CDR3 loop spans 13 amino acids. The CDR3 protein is CASSLGLTDTQYF. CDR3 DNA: TGTGCCAGCAGTCTGGGCCTCACAGATACGCAGTATTTT. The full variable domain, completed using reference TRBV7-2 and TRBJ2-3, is GAGVSQSPSNKVTEKGKDVELRCDPISGHTALYWYRQSLGQGLEFLIYFQGNSAPDKSGLPSDRFSAERTGGSVSTLTIQRTQQEDSAVYLCASSLGLTDTQYFGPGTRLTVL.

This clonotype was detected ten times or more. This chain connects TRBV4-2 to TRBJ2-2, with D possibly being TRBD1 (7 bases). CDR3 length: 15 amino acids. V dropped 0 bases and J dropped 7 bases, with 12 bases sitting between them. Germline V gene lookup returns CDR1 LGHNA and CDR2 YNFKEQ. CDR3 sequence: CASSQDRGAYGELFF. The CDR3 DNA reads TGTGCCAGCAGCCAAGACAGGGGGGCATACGGGGAGCTGTTTTTT.

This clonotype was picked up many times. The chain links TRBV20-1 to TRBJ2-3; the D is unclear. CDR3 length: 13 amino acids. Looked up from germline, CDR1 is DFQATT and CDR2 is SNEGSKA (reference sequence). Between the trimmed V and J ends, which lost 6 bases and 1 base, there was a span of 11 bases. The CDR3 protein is CSATHIRTDTQYF. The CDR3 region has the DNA TGCAGTGCCACCCATATACGCACAGATACGCAGTATTTT.

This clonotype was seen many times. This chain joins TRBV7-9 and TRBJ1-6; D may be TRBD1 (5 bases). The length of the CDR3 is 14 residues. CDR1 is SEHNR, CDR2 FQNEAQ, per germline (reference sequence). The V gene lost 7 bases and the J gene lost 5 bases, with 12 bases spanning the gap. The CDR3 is CASTSTVDNSPLHF. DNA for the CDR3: TGTGCCAGCACCTCGACAGTAGATAATTCACCCCTCCACTTT.

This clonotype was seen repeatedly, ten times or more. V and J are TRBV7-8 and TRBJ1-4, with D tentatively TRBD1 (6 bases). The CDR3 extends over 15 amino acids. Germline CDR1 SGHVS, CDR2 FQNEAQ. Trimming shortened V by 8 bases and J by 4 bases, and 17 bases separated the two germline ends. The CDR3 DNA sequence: TGTGCCAGCGGGGGGCGGGGGTTTATTAATGAAAAACTGTTTTTT. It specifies CASGGRGFINEKLFF.

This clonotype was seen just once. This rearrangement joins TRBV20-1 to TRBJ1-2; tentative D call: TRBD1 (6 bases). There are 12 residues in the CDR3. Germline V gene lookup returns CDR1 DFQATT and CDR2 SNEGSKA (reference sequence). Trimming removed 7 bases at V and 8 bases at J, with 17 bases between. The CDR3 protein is CSGSPGVGGYTF. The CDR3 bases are TGCAGTGGATCGCCAGGGGTAGGGGGCTACACCTTC.

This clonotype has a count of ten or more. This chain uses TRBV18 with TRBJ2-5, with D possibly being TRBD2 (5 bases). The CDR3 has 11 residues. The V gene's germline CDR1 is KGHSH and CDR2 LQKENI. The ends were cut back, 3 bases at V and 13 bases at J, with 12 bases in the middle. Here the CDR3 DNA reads TGTGCCAGCTCACCCGGGATAGACGCGTACTTC. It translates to CASSPGIDAYF.

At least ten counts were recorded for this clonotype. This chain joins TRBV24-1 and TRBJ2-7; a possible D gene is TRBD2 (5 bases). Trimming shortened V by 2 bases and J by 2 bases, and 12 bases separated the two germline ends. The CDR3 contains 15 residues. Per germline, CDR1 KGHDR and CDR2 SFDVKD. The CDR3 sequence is CATSDSGLPPYEQYF. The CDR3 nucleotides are TGTGCCACCAGTGATTCAGGACTGCCCCCCTACGAGCAGTACTTC.